This TCR beta chain was sequenced in a study of blood T cell repertoires in COVID-19. Sequencing used immunoSEQ multiplex PCR; TCRdb keeps in-frame clones, though not all of them. Of 140,000 or so clones listed, approximately 80% are singletons. Between the trimmed V and J ends, which lost 4 bases and 8 bases, there was a span of 20 bases. The CDR3 totals 15 residues. Germline assignment: CDR1 LNHDA and CDR2 SQIVND (reference sequence). This sequence was found in a woman between 50 and 59 years old with acute or convalescent COVID-19. Sequencing input: peripheral blood. The chain is built from TRBV19 and TRBJ1-1; the D gene is possibly TRBD1 (6 bases). CDR3 coding DNA: TGTGCCAGTAGTACCCGAGAGGGCTCAGGGGAGGAAGCTTTCTTT. Its translation is CASSTREGSGEEAFF. The full variable domain, completed using reference TRBV19 and TRBJ1-1, is DGGITQSPKYLFRKEGQNVTLSCEQNLNHDAMYWYRQDPGQGLRLIYYSQIVNDFQKGDIAEGYSVSREKKESFPLTVTSAQKNPTAFYLCASSTREGSGEEAFFGQGTRLTVV.